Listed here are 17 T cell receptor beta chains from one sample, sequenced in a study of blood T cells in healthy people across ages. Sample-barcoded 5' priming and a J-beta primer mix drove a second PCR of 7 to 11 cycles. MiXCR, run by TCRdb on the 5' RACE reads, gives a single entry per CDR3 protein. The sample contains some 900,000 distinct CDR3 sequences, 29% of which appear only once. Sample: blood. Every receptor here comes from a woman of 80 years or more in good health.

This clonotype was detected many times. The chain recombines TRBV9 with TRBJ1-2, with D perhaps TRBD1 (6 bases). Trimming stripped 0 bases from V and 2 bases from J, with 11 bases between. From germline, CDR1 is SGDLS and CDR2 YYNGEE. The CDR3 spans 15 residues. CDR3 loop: CASSVDGQSNYGYTF. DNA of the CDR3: TGTGCCAGCAGCGTAGACGGACAGAGCAACTATGGCTACACCTTC. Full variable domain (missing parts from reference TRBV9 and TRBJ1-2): DSGVTQTPKHLITATGQRVTLRCSPRSGDLSVYWYQQSLDQGLQFLIQYYNGEERAKGNILERFSAQQFPDLHSELNLSSLELGDSALYFCASSVDGQSNYGYTFGSGTRLTVV.

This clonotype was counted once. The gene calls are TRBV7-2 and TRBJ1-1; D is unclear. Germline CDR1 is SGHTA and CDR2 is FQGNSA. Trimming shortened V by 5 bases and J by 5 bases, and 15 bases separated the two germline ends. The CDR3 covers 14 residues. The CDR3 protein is CASSPVYRGTEAFF. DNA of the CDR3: TGTGCCAGCAGCCCAGTTTACAGAGGTACTGAAGCTTTCTTT.

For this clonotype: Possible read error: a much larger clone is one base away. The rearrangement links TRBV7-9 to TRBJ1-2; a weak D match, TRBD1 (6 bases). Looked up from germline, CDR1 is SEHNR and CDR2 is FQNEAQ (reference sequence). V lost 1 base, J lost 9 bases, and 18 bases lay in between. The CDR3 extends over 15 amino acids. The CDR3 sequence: CASSLGSSRGASYTF. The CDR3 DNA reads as TGTGCCAGCAGCTTAGGCTCTAGCAGGGGCGCGAGCTACACCTTC.

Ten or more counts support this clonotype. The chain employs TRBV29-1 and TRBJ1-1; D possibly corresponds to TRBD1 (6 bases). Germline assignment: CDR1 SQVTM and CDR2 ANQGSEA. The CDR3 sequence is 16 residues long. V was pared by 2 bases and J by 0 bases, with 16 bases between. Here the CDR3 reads CSVEPDRPRMNTEAFF. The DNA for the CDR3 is TGCAGCGTTGAACCTGACAGGCCACGAATGAACACTGAAGCTTTCTTT. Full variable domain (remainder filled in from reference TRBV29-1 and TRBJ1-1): SAVISQKPSRDICQRGTSLTIQCQVDSQVTMMFWYRQQPGQSLTLIATANQGSEATYESGFVIDKFPISRPNLTFSTLTVSNMSPEDSSIYLCSVEPDRPRMNTEAFFGQGTRLTVV.

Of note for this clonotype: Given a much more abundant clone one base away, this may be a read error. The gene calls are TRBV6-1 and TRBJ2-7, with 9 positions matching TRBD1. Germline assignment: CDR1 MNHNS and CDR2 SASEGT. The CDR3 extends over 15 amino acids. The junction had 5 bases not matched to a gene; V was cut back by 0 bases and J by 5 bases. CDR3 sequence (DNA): TGTGCCAGCAGTGAAGCTAACAGGGGGCTCGACGAGCAGTACTTC. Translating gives CASSEANRGLDEQYF.

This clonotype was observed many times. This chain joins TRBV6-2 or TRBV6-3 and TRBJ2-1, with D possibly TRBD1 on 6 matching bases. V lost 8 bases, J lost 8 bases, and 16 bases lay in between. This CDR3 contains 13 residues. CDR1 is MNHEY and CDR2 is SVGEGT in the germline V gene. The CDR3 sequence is CASAQQGFDEQFF. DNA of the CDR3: TGTGCCAGCGCCCAACAGGGCTTCGATGAGCAGTTCTTC.

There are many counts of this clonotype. CDR3 nucleotide sequence: TGCAGCGTTGGCCCTCTCGACAGGGCCCTCCTTGCTAACTATGGCTACACCTTC. Residues: CSVGPLDRALLANYGYTF. The chain employs TRBV29-1 and TRBJ1-2; TRBD1 agrees at 7 bases. Germline loops: CDR1 SQVTM, CDR2 ANQGSEA. The CDR3 extends over 18 amino acids. Trimming cost V 4 bases and J 0 bases; bases outside gene matches: 17.

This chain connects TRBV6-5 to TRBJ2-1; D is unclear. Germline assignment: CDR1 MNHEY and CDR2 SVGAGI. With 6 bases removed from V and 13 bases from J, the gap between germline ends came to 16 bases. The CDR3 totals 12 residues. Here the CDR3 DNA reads TGTGCCAGCAGGGACGACGGCTTTCGACAGTTCTTC. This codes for CASRDDGFRQFF.

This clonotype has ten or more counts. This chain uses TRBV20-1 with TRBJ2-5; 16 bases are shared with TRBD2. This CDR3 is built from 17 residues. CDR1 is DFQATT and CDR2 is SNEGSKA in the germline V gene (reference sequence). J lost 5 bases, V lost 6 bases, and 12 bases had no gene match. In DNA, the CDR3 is TGCAGTGCCTTGGGACTAGCGGGGGGGCGGCCCAGGGAGACCCAGTACTTC. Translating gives CSALGLAGGRPRETQYF.

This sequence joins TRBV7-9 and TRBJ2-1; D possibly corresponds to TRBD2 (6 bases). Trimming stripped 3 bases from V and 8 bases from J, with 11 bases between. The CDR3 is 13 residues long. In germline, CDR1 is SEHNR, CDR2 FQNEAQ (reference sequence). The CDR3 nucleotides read TGTGCCAGCAGCTTTTGGGGAGGTGATGAGCAGTTCTTC. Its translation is CASSFWGGDEQFF.

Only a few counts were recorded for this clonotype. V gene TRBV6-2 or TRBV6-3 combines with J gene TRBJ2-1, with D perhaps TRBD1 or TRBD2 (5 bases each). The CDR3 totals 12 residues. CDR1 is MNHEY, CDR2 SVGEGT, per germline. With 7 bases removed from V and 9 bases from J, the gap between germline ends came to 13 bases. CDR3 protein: CASTPGPSEQFF. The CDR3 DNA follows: TGTGCCAGCACCCCGGGGCCGAGTGAGCAGTTCTTC.

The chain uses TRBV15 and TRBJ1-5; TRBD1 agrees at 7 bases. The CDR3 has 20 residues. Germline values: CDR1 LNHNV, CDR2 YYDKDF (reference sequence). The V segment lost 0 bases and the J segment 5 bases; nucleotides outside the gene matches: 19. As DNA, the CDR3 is TGTGCCACCAGCAGAGATCCTCAGACAGGGAGGGTGCTAAGGTATCAGCCCCAGCATTTT. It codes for CATSRDPQTGRVLRYQPQHF.

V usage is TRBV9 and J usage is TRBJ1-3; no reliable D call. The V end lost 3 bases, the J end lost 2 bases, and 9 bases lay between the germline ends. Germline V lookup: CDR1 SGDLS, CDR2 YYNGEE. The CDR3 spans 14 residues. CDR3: CASSDRSTGNTIYF. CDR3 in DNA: TGTGCCAGCAGCGACAGATCTACTGGAAACACCATATATTTT.

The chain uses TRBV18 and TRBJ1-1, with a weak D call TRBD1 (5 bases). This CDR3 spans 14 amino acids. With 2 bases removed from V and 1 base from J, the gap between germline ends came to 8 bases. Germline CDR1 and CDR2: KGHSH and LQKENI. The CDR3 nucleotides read TGTGCCAGCTCACCAAAGACAGAGAACACTGAAGCTTTCTTT. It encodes CASSPKTENTEAFF.

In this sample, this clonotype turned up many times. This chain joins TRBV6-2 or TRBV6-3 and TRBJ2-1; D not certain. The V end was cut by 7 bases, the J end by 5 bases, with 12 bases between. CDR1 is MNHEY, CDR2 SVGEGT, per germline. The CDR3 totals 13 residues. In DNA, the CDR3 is TGTGCCAGCACTGTGGTAAGGAACAATGAGCAGTTCTTC. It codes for CASTVVRNNEQFF.

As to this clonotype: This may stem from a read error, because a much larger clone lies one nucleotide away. The CDR3 loop is CASSRALVAGDNERFF. CDR3 bases: TGTGCCAGCAGTCGGGCCCTAGTGGCGGGTGACAATGAGCGGTTCTTC. The chain carries TRBV6-2 or TRBV6-3 and TRBJ2-1; possibly TRBD2 for D (5 bases). Germline V gives CDR1 MNHEY, CDR2 SVGEGT. The CDR3 length is 16 residues.

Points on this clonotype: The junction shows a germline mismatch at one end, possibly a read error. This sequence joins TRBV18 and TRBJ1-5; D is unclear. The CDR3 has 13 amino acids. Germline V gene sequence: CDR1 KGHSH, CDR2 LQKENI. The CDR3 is CASPPAANQPQHF. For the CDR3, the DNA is TGTGCCAGCCCACCTGCAGCGAATCAGCCCCAGCATTTT.